What follows are 11 T cell receptor beta chains derived from one specimen sequenced in a study of CD4 T cells in relation to SARS-CoV-2 and coronaviruses. The table came from immunoSEQ multiplex PCR; TCRdb's copy has only in-frame clones and leaves some out. The sample records about 36,000 clones, over 60% being singletons. Their target antigens are unknown. The specimen was memory CD4+ T cells from PBMCs, cultured in vitro. These receptors originate from an adult with COVID-19.

The J gene is TRBJ2-7, the V gene TRBV12-3 or TRBV12-4; D is possibly TRBD1 (5 bases). V dropped 7 bases and J dropped 1 base, with 11 bases sitting between them. The CDR3 runs to 13 residues. CDR3 sequence (DNA): TGTGCCAGCACCACGACAGATTCCTACGAGCAGTACTTC. The encoded protein is CASTTTDSYEQYF.

The rearrangement uses TRBV10-3 and TRBJ2-2; 8 bases are a match to TRBD1. After removal of 0 bases from V and 2 bases from J, the junction contained 14 bases not matched to a gene. Germline CDR1 is ENHRY and CDR2 is SYGVKD. The CDR3 consists of 20 residues. This chain's CDR3 is CAISESTQAGGPGNTGELFF. In DNA form, the CDR3 reads TGTGCCATCAGTGAGTCGACTCAGGCAGGGGGCCCCGGAAACACCGGGGAGCTGTTTTTT.

The chain uses TRBV7-9 and TRBJ2-3, with a tentative D call TRBD1 (7 bases). V was trimmed by 5 bases and J by 3 bases, leaving 12 bases between them. The CDR3 runs to 14 residues. Per germline, CDR1 SEHNR and CDR2 FQNEAQ (reference sequence). The CDR3 DNA reads as TGTGCCAGCAGCGGAGGGGGCTCTACAGATACGCAGTATTTT. As protein: CASSGGGSTDTQYF.

The chain recombines TRBV6-1 with TRBJ2-7; 10 nucleotides line up with TRBD1. Germline V gene lookup returns CDR1 MNHNS and CDR2 SASEGT. The junction had 17 bases not matched to a gene; V was cut back by 3 bases and J by 3 bases. The CDR3 is 19 residues long. The CDR3 coding sequence is TGTGCCAGCAGTGAGTATGGGGACAGGGGCCCCATGAATGACTACGAGCAGTACTTC. Translation: CASSEYGDRGPMNDYEQYF.

The sample holds one count of this clone. The chain carries TRBV29-1 and TRBJ2-3; TRBD1 aligns across 10 bases. Germline values: CDR1 SQVTM, CDR2 ANQGSEA. This CDR3 is 12 amino acids long. The V gene end was trimmed by 8 bases and the J gene end by 6 bases; junction bases not matched to a gene: 5. The DNA for the CDR3 is TGCAGCCTTGGACAGGGGGGGGATACGCAGTATTTT. Protein: CSLGQGGDTQYF.

The rearrangement links TRBV4-2 to TRBJ2-1, with 12 bases fitting TRBD2. This CDR3 is 16 amino acids long. Trimming cost V 4 bases and J 15 bases; bases outside gene matches: 16. The germline gives CDR1 LGHNA, CDR2 YNFKEQ. The CDR3, as DNA: TGTGCCAGCAGCCGGGGACTTGGGCTAGCGGGAGGGCCCCTGTTCTTC. Protein product: CASSRGLGLAGGPLFF.

The V and J genes are TRBV20-1 and TRBJ2-7; D gene uncertain. V lost 6 bases, J lost 3 bases, and 9 bases lay in between. CDR3 length equals 11 residues. Germline V gene lookup returns CDR1 DFQATT and CDR2 SNEGSKA (reference sequence). DNA for the CDR3: TGCAGTGCCCCTGAAAGCTACGAGCAGTACTTC. Protein product: CSAPESYEQYF.

The rearrangement joins TRBV28 to TRBJ1-2, with 8 bases that match TRBD1. The V gene's germline CDR1 is MDHEN and CDR2 SYDVKM. The CDR3 consists of 15 residues. The J segment lost 7 bases and the V segment lost 5 bases, leaving 12 bases of the junction unmatched. CDR3 nucleotide sequence: TGTGCCAGCAGTCCCCGCGGGAGACAGGGGTTTGGCTACACCTTC. Its translation is CASSPRGRQGFGYTF.

V gene TRBV7-2 combines with J gene TRBJ2-6; a possible D gene is TRBD2 (5 bases). The ends were cut back, 0 bases at V and 0 bases at J, with 9 bases in the middle. The CDR3 is 17 amino acids. The germline V gene encodes CDR1 SGHTA and CDR2 FQGNSA. CDR3 loop: CASSLASAPSGANVLTF. In nucleotides, the CDR3 is TGTGCCAGCAGCTTAGCTAGCGCACCCTCTGGGGCCAACGTCCTGACTTTC.

This chain links TRBV28 with TRBJ2-7; D gene unclear. The CDR3 runs 13 residues. CDR1 and CDR2 (germline): MDHEN, SYDVKM. Trimming left V 7 bases short and J 2 bases short, with 12 bases between. The CDR3 region has the DNA TGTGCCAGCAACAGCGAACCAACCTACGAGCAGTACTTC. This encodes CASNSEPTYEQYF.

The genes are TRBV18 and TRBJ2-3; D perhaps matches TRBD2 (6 bases). The CDR3 consists of 17 residues. Germline CDR1 KGHSH, CDR2 LQKENI. Trimming shortened V by 5 bases and J by 4 bases, and 22 bases separated the two germline ends. CDR3 DNA sequence: TGTGCCAGCTCATACGCTCGGCGGAGGGACCCCCCAGATACGCAGTATTTT. Residues: CASSYARRRDPPDTQYF.